The next 11 T cell receptor beta chains were all read from a single sample in a study of T cells in Graves' hyperthyroidism and ophthalmopathy. Researchers took RNA transcripts and amplified the TCR beta CDR3 regions from them. The HTBI primer set was used in a first-round RT-PCR of the TCR CDR3. TCRdb recomputed calls from the multiplex PCR reads with MiXCR, one row per CDR3 protein. The sample has about 520,000 distinct CDR3 sequences; less than 25% are singletons. Sequencing was performed on blood. All receptors derive from a man aged 18 to 29 with Graves' hyperthyroidism.

This clonotype was detected ten times or more. This chain connects TRBV27 to TRBJ2-2; TRBD2 might be the D (6 bases). V lost 4 bases and J lost 6, with 18 bases in between. The CDR3 loop spans 16 amino acids. Germline values: CDR1 MNHEY, CDR2 SMNVEV (reference sequence). CDR3 in amino acids: CASSSIGTGGSGELFF. DNA of the CDR3: TGTGCCAGCAGTTCGATAGGGACTGGGGGGTCCGGGGAGCTGTTTTTT.

The V call is TRBV14, the J call TRBJ1-1, with a weak D call TRBD1 (5 bases). V was trimmed by 0 bases and J by 10 bases, leaving 21 bases between them. The CDR3 runs to 16 residues. Germline V lookup: CDR1 SGHDN, CDR2 FVKESK. CDR3 coding DNA: TGTGCCAGCAGCCAAGATCGAGGGGTAGATCGACTAGGAGCTTTCTTT. Encoded protein: CASSQDRGVDRLGAFF.

This clonotype was counted between two and nine times. This chain joins TRBV12-3 or TRBV12-4 and TRBJ2-7; 9 bases align to TRBD1. The length of the CDR3 is 15 residues. With V trimmed by 6 bases and J by 7 bases, 13 bases remained unmatched. Here the CDR3 reads CASRPGTGTSREQYF. CDR3 DNA: TGTGCCAGCAGACCCGGGACAGGGACTTCTCGAGAGCAGTACTTC.

This clonotype was recorded many times. The chain employs TRBV6-1 and TRBJ2-7; TRBD1 agrees at 8 bases. Trimming at V came to 5 bases and at J to 0 bases, leaving 9 bases not matched to a gene. Germline-derived CDR1 and CDR2 are MNHNS and SASEGT. The CDR3 is 16 amino acids. CDR3 DNA: TGTGCCAGCAGTACACCGGGACAGGAGATCTCCTACGAGCAGTACTTC. It codes for CASSTPGQEISYEQYF.

There are many counts of this clonotype. The chain couples TRBV5-1 to TRBJ1-1; D perhaps matches TRBD1 (5 bases). Germline assignment: CDR1 SGHRS and CDR2 YFSETQ. V was cut by 6 bases and J by 1 base, with 16 bases left in between. CDR3 length equals 15 residues. This chain's CDR3 is CASTHGPTANTEAFF. CDR3 sequence (DNA): TGCGCCAGCACCCACGGTCCGACAGCGAACACTGAAGCTTTCTTT.

This clonotype came up many times. The V gene is TRBV6-1, the J gene TRBJ1-1; 7 bases are shared with TRBD1. This CDR3 is built from 13 residues. V shed 2 bases, J shed 6 bases, and the junction held 3 bases outside the gene matches. Germline V gives CDR1 MNHNS, CDR2 SASEGT. The CDR3 is CASSENRGAEAFF. For the CDR3, the DNA is TGTGCCAGCAGTGAAAACAGGGGCGCTGAAGCTTTCTTT.

This clonotype was observed a handful of times. The chain has TRBV19 and TRBJ2-2; possibly TRBD1 or TRBD2 for D (5 bases each). V shed 6 bases and J shed 4 bases, with 18 bases lying between them. The CDR3 extends over 16 amino acids. From germline, CDR1 is LNHDA and CDR2 SQIVND (reference sequence). Written as DNA, the CDR3 is TGTGCCAGTAGACCCCCGGGACGGAAAACCACCGGGGAGCTGTTTTTT. Its protein product is CASRPPGRKTTGELFF.

The rearrangement uses TRBV7-8 and TRBJ2-7; 10 nucleotides align to TRBD2. Germline V gene sequence: CDR1 SGHVS, CDR2 FQNEAQ. This CDR3 has 16 residues. V was pared by 5 bases and J by 3 bases, with 10 bases of the junction left unmatched. This CDR3 reads CASSLGTSAPFYEQYF. CDR3 coding DNA: TGTGCCAGCAGCCTCGGGACTAGCGCCCCTTTCTACGAGCAGTACTTC.

V usage is TRBV10-2 and J usage is TRBJ2-5, with 8 bases lining up with TRBD1. Germline lookup yields CDR1 WSHSY and CDR2 SAAADI. The CDR3 spans 16 residues. The trim removed 6 bases at V and 5 bases at J, leaving 14 bases unmatched. For the CDR3, the DNA is TGCGCCAGCAGCCCGCGCGAGCAGGGGGCGCGTGAGACCCAGTACTTC. It is translated as CASSPREQGARETQYF.

A few counts support this clonotype. V usage is TRBV27 and J usage is TRBJ1-5; the D is unclear. CDR3 size: 18 residues. Looked up from germline, CDR1 is MNHEY and CDR2 is SMNVEV (reference sequence). Trimming took off 1 base at V and 0 bases at J, with 16 bases between the two ends. The CDR3 bases are TGTGCCAGCAGTTTATTAAGCGGACTGGGGTCTAGCAATCAGCCCCAGCATTTT. It translates to CASSLLSGLGSSNQPQHF.

Ten or more counts support this clonotype. This chain uses TRBV6-5 with TRBJ1-2; tentatively, D is TRBD1 (6 bases). The CDR3 spans 15 residues. The V end lost 7 bases, the J end lost 1 base, and 16 bases lay between the germline ends. CDR1 and CDR2 from the germline V gene are MNHEY and SVGAGI. The chain's CDR3 is CASTTGYEFNYGYTF. The CDR3 nucleotides are TGTGCCAGCACCACAGGGTACGAGTTTAACTATGGCTACACCTTC.